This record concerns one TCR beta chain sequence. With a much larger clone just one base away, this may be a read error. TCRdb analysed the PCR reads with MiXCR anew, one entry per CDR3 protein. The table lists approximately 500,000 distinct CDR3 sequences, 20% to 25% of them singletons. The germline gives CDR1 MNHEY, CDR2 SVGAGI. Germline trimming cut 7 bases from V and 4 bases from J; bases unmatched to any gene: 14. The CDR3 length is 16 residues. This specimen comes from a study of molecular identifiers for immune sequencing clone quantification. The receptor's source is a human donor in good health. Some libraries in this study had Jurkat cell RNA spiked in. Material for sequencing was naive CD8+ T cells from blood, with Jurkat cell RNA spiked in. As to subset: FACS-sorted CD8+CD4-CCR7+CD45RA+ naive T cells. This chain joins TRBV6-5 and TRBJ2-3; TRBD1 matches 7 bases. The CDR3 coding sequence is TGTGCCAGCAAGACCGAAACCGGACAGGCCGCAGATACGCAGTATTTT. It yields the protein CASKTETGQAADTQYF.